Following are 16 T cell receptor beta chains from one sample sequenced in a study of technical replicates of blood from several donors. Sequencing was performed with immunoSEQ multiplex PCR; in TCRdb, only in-frame clones are kept and a portion is missing. The data contain around 98,000 clones, 95% of them singletons. Sequenced: T cells isolated from PBMCs. The receptors shown here come from a human donor in good health.

The gene calls are TRBV29-1 and TRBJ2-1; 14 nucleotides match TRBD2. The germline V gene has CDR1 SQVTM and CDR2 ANQGSEA. This CDR3 contains 15 residues. V dropped 6 bases and J dropped 7; count of bases not matched to a gene: 8. The DNA of the CDR3 is TGCAGCGTCGGTACGGGACTAGCGGGAGTGAATGAGCAGTTCTTC. Translated, it gives CSVGTGLAGVNEQFF.

The chain couples TRBV7-9 to TRBJ1-2, with D possibly TRBD1 on 5 matching bases. CDR1 is SEHNR and CDR2 is FQNEAQ in the germline V gene (reference sequence). This CDR3 is built from 16 residues. Trimming removed 3 bases at V and 4 bases at J, with 18 bases between. The CDR3 DNA reads TGTGCCAGCAGCTTCCCCTCCCCACAGGAGGGCTATGGCTACACCTTC. Encoded protein: CASSFPSPQEGYGYTF.

The V and J genes are TRBV27 and TRBJ1-5; D may be TRBD1 (6 bases). CDR3 size: 18 residues. Trimming stripped 5 bases from V and 0 bases from J, with 20 bases between. The germline V gene has CDR1 MNHEY and CDR2 SMNVEV (reference sequence). Here the CDR3 reads CASSRGTKLSNSNQPQHF. The CDR3 nucleotides read TGTGCCAGCAGTCGAGGGACAAAACTATCAAATAGCAATCAGCCCCAGCATTTT.

The rearrangement joins TRBV6-1 to TRBJ1-2; D might be TRBD1 (6 bases). This CDR3 has 14 residues. Germline CDR1 and CDR2: MNHNS and SASEGT. The V end lost 8 bases, the J end lost 5 bases, and 18 bases lay between the germline ends. CDR3 loop: CASPRDMDEYGYTF. The CDR3 bases are TGTGCCAGCCCCCGGGACATGGACGAATATGGCTACACCTTC.

In this sample, this clone turned up a few times. This rearrangement joins TRBV25-1 to TRBJ1-1, with D perhaps matching TRBD1 (6 bases). The CDR3 runs 15 residues. With 6 bases removed from V and 3 bases from J, the gap between germline ends came to 17 bases. CDR1 and CDR2 from the germline V gene are MGHDK and SYGVNS. CDR3 nucleotide sequence: TGTGCCAGCAGCGAACAGGGATGGGAATACACTGAAGCTTTCTTT. It encodes CASSEQGWEYTEAFF.

CDR3 coding DNA: TGTGCCAGCAGTTCTGGGACAGGGTATGAGCAGTTCTTC. Translating it yields CASSSGTGYEQFF. The chain combines TRBV6-6 with TRBJ2-1; 9 bases are a match to TRBD1. The CDR3 spans 13 residues. After removal of 4 bases from V and 8 bases from J, the junction contained 3 bases not matched to a gene. Germline CDR1 is MNHNY and CDR2 is SVGAGI (reference sequence).

The rearrangement joins TRBV19 to TRBJ2-5, with 10 bases fitting TRBD1. V lost 3 bases to trimming and J lost 4 bases; unmatched junction nucleotides: 5. From germline, CDR1 is LNHDA and CDR2 SQIVND (reference sequence). The CDR3 extends over 15 amino acids. CDR3 protein: CASSIQGQGTETQYF. CDR3 in DNA: TGTGCCAGTAGTATTCAGGGACAGGGGACAGAGACCCAGTACTTC. Full variable domain (missing parts from reference TRBV19 and TRBJ2-5): DGGITQSPKYLFRKEGQNVTLSCEQNLNHDAMYWYRQDPGQGLRLIYYSQIVNDFQKGDIAEGYSVSREKKESFPLTVTSAQKNPTAFYLCASSIQGQGTETQYFGPGTRLLVL.

The chain recombines TRBV10-3 with TRBJ2-2; 10 nucleotides line up with TRBD2. The CDR3 sequence is 17 residues long. Germline CDR1 is ENHRY and CDR2 is SYGVKD. V was pared by 10 bases and J by 5 bases, with 16 bases of the junction left unmatched. The CDR3 region has the DNA TGTGCCAACTCAGTGAACCTAGCGGGAGATAGTACCGGGGAGCTGTTTTTT. It is translated as CANSVNLAGDSTGELFF.

The chain couples TRBV7-6 to TRBJ1-3; D is unclear. V was clipped by 2 bases and J by 4 bases, with 12 bases between them. The germline V gene has CDR1 SGHVS and CDR2 FNYEAQ. This CDR3 contains 15 residues. For the CDR3, the DNA is TGTGCCAGCAGCTTATATCTGGGAGGCGGAAACACCATATATTTT. Its translation is CASSLYLGGGNTIYF. The full variable domain, in which reference TRBV7-6 and TRBJ1-3 provide the parts outside the CDR3, is GAGVSQSPRYKVTKRGQDVALRCDPISGHVSLYWYRQALGQGPEFLTYFNYEAQQDKSGLPNDRFSAERPEGSISTLTIQRTEQRDSAMYRCASSLYLGGGNTIYFGEGSWLTVV.

This clone was found once. This chain joins TRBV15 and TRBJ2-7; weak D call: TRBD1 (5 bases). The germline V and J ends were trimmed by 0 bases and 2 bases, with 14 bases remaining between them. The CDR3 runs to 16 residues. Germline lookup yields CDR1 LNHNV and CDR2 YYDKDF (reference sequence). The CDR3: CATSRDRTGRTYEQYF. In nucleotides, the CDR3 is TGTGCCACCAGCAGAGATAGAACAGGCCGTACCTACGAGCAGTACTTC.

Here the CDR3 DNA reads TGTGCCAGTAGTATTCAAGCAGGGGGGGAGACCCAGTACTTC. Protein: CASSIQAGGETQYF. The chain uses TRBV19 and TRBJ2-5; the D gene is possibly TRBD1 (7 bases). The length of the CDR3 is 14 residues. V lost 3 bases to trimming and J lost 5 bases, with 13 bases between them. The V gene's germline CDR1 is LNHDA and CDR2 SQIVND (reference sequence). The variable domain in full, completed from reference TRBV19 and TRBJ2-5, reads DGGITQSPKYLFRKEGQNVTLSCEQNLNHDAMYWYRQDPGQGLRLIYYSQIVNDFQKGDIAEGYSVSREKKESFPLTVTSAQKNPTAFYLCASSIQAGGETQYFGPGTRLLVL.

CDR3 sequence: CASSDPRQGRSYEQYF. For the CDR3, the DNA is TGCGCCAGCAGTGACCCCAGACAAGGGAGGTCCTACGAGCAGTACTTC. The rearrangement links TRBV10-1 to TRBJ2-7; D is possibly TRBD2 (6 bases). Germline values: CDR1 WNHNN, CDR2 SYGVQD (reference sequence). This CDR3 is built from 16 residues. Deletions cut 3 bases from V and 1 base from J, with 16 bases between.

This chain connects TRBV5-1 to TRBJ2-3; 8 positions agree with TRBD2. After removal of 4 bases from V and 2 bases from J, the junction contained 3 bases not matched to a gene. Germline assignment: CDR1 SGHRS and CDR2 YFSETQ. The CDR3 is made up of 14 amino acids. CDR3 loop: CASSPGRATDTQYF. The CDR3 region has the DNA TGCGCCAGCAGCCCCGGGAGGGCCACAGATACGCAGTATTTT.

This chain connects TRBV18 to TRBJ2-7, with 9 bases aligning to TRBD1. This CDR3 spans 15 amino acids. The V and J ends lost 0 bases and 4 bases, in that order; junction bases with no gene match: 4. Germline V CDR1 and CDR2: KGHSH, LQKENI. The CDR3 region has the DNA TGTGCCAGCTCACCACCGGGACAGGGTTTGTACGAGCAGTACTTC. Its translation: CASSPPGQGLYEQYF.

The chain links TRBV11-2 to TRBJ2-7; 7 bases are a match to TRBD2. V was clipped by 4 bases and J by 2 bases; unmatched bases: 14. Germline V lookup: CDR1 SGHAT, CDR2 FQNNGV. This CDR3 has 17 amino acids. The CDR3 nucleotides read TGTGCCAGCAGCTCTGCACGGGGGGAGGGCGGGCCCTACGAGCAGTACTTC. Translated, it gives CASSSARGEGGPYEQYF.

The chain carries TRBV5-1 and TRBJ1-2; 11 bases fit TRBD1. Germline V lookup: CDR1 SGHRS, CDR2 YFSETQ. The CDR3 spans 17 residues. The V segment lost 4 bases and the J segment 3 bases; nucleotides outside the gene matches: 11. CDR3 DNA: TGCGCCAGCAGCCCAATGGACAGGGGGCTTTCGGACTATGGCTACACCTTC. Protein product: CASSPMDRGLSDYGYTF.